This T cell receptor beta chain was recorded in a study of T cell changes during pregnancy in multiple sclerosis. Germline V CDR1 and CDR2: SGDLS, YYNGEE. The CDR3 sequence is 15 residues long. Trimming stripped 0 bases from V and 2 bases from J, with 8 bases between. This clone came up a few times. Clones were sequenced by immunoSEQ multiplex PCR, and TCRdb holds only the in-frame ones, with some missing. The table includes about 59,000 clones, around 93% detected once. This material consisted of CD4+ T cells from peripheral blood mononuclear cells, taken before pregnancy. The sequence was collected from a female donor with multiple sclerosis, enrolled in a pregnancy study. This chain links TRBV9 with TRBJ2-2; possible D gene TRBD2, 6 bases. The CDR3 DNA follows: TGTGCCAGCAGCGTAGTAGGGACTAACACCGGGGAGCTGTTTTTT. This encodes CASSVVGTNTGELFF.